Below are 26 T cell receptor beta chains sequenced from a single sample in a study of T-cell reconstitution after alpha-beta-depleted transplantation in children. Unique molecular identifiers were used in preparing the TCRbeta library. Each CDR3 protein is one row after TCRdb ran MiXCR on the PCR reads. The repertoire includes about 980,000 distinct CDR3 sequences, roughly 29% of them detected once, and over 25% sits in the top ten. Here the sequenced sample was PBMCs, mostly from graft donor cells, taken 360 days after TCRalphabeta/CD19-depleted stem cell transplant. These receptors all come from a boy younger than two who had a stem cell transplant for SCID, so the T cells may come from the graft donor.

This clonotype has only a few counts. This sequence joins TRBV11-2 and TRBJ2-1; 13 positions match TRBD2. Germline loops: CDR1 SGHAT, CDR2 FQNNGV. V lost 0 bases and J lost 2; bases outside the gene matches: 1. The CDR3 has 17 amino acids. The CDR3 DNA reads TGTGCCAGCAGCTTAGAGGGACTAGCGGGGACCTACAATGAGCAGTTCTTC. Protein product: CASSLEGLAGTYNEQFF.

This clonotype was seen a few times. The chain combines TRBV5-1 with TRBJ1-5; possible D gene TRBD1, 5 bases. The CDR3 spans 14 residues. V lost 0 bases and J 9 bases, leaving 13 bases between the germline ends. CDR1 and CDR2 from the germline V gene are SGHRS and YFSETQ. DNA for the CDR3: TGCGCCAGCAGCTTGGGGGGCCCTGAGACGCCCCAGCATTTT. Its translation is CASSLGGPETPQHF.

The sample holds a few counts of this clonotype. CDR3 bases: TGTGCCAGCAGTTACTCGGGCAGGGCGGCCACTGAAGCTTTCTTT. Translating it yields CASSYSGRAATEAFF. This rearrangement joins TRBV6-5 to TRBJ1-1; TRBD1 might be the D (5 bases). CDR1 is MNHEY and CDR2 is SVGAGI in the germline V gene. CDR3 length: 15 amino acids. V was clipped by 0 bases and J by 4 bases, with 12 bases between them.

The chain couples TRBV28 to TRBJ2-1; perhaps D is TRBD1 or TRBD2 (5 bases each). Germline V gene lookup returns CDR1 MDHEN and CDR2 SYDVKM. This CDR3 is 16 amino acids long. The V and J ends lost 6 bases and 3 bases respectively, with 18 bases between them. CDR3 sequence: CASSLSTGTFYNEQFF. CDR3 nucleotide sequence: TGTGCCAGCAGCCTAAGTACGGGGACCTTCTACAATGAGCAGTTCTTC. The whole variable domain, filled in from reference TRBV28 and TRBJ2-1, reads DVKVTQSSRYLVKRTGEKVFLECVQDMDHENMFWYRQDPGLGLRLIYFSYDVKMKEKGDIPEGYSVSREKKERFSLILESASTNQTSMYLCASSLSTGTFYNEQFFGPGTRLTVL.

The table lists this clonotype with a few counts. The rearrangement joins TRBV4-3 to TRBJ2-1; D gene ambiguous. CDR1 is LGHNA, CDR2 YSLEER, per germline. CDR3 length equals 15 residues. The V and J ends lost 0 bases and 6 bases respectively, with 12 bases between them. The CDR3 bases are TGCGCCAGCAGCCAAGATCCGCTGGGCGCCAATGAGCAGTTCTTC. It codes for CASSQDPLGANEQFF.

The sample holds a few counts of this clonotype. The chain employs TRBV5-5 and TRBJ2-1, with D unresolved. Germline CDR1 and CDR2: SGHKS and YYEKEE (reference sequence). The CDR3 is 12 amino acids. V lost 1 base and J 5 bases, leaving 4 bases between the germline ends. The CDR3 DNA reads as TGTGCCAGCAGCTTGTTCCACAATGAGCAGTTCTTC. Amino acids: CASSLFHNEQFF.

This clonotype was observed at least ten times. J is TRBJ2-3 and V is TRBV20-1; D might be TRBD1 or TRBD2, each matching 6 bases. Germline loops: CDR1 DFQATT, CDR2 SNEGSKA (reference sequence). CDR3 size: 14 residues. Trimming took 4 bases from V and 4 from J, leaving 15 bases between them. CDR3 protein: CSAKVGGGADTQYF. The DNA for the CDR3 is TGCAGTGCTAAGGTCGGGGGCGGGGCAGATACGCAGTATTTT.

The V and J genes are TRBV20-1 and TRBJ1-4, with 8 bases aligning to TRBD1. CDR3 size: 14 residues. Trimming removed 3 bases from V and 7 bases from J; junction bases left unmatched: 7. CDR1 and CDR2 from the germline V gene are DFQATT and SNEGSKA (reference sequence). This CDR3 reads CSASGAGGSEKLFF. CDR3 DNA sequence: TGCAGTGCTAGTGGGGCAGGGGGCAGTGAAAAACTGTTTTTT.

The rearrangement joins TRBV12-3 or TRBV12-4 to TRBJ1-2; 7 bases are a match to TRBD1. V shed 6 bases, J shed 3 bases, and the junction held 10 bases outside the gene matches. This CDR3 is 15 amino acids long. CDR3 sequence (DNA): TGTGCCAGCAGGCCTGACAGGGTACACGACTATGGCTACACCTTC. It specifies CASRPDRVHDYGYTF.

The chain carries TRBV28 and TRBJ1-1; D is ambiguous. Trimming cost V 1 base and J 3 bases, with 18 bases left between them. Germline values: CDR1 MDHEN, CDR2 SYDVKM. The CDR3 has 17 amino acids. CDR3 protein: CASSLLGSMATYTEAFF. As DNA, the CDR3 is TGTGCCAGCAGTTTATTAGGGTCAATGGCGACTTACACTGAAGCTTTCTTT.

The chain links TRBV10-3 to TRBJ1-1, with D perhaps TRBD1 (5 bases). Trimming took off 10 bases at V and 6 bases at J, with 18 bases between the two ends. CDR3 length: 13 residues. From germline, CDR1 is ENHRY and CDR2 SYGVKD. CDR3: CATWDAEMAEAFF. For the CDR3, the DNA is TGTGCCACCTGGGACGCAGAAATGGCTGAAGCTTTCTTT.

This clonotype was picked up many times. The rearrangement links TRBV10-3 to TRBJ2-7; tentatively, D is TRBD1 or TRBD2 (6 bases each). Germline V CDR1 and CDR2: ENHRY, SYGVKD. The CDR3 has 19 residues. Trimming pared 4 bases from V and 4 bases from J, leaving 29 bases between. The CDR3 sequence: CAISGSSTGFLTEGYEQYF. In DNA, the CDR3 is TGTGCCATCAGTGGCAGCTCGACAGGCTTTCTTACGGAGGGATACGAGCAGTACTTC.

At least ten counts were recorded for this clonotype. The chain carries TRBV12-3 or TRBV12-4 and TRBJ2-7; 7 bases are a match to TRBD1. V trimming: 3 bases; J trimming: 2 bases; junction bases outside the gene matches: 4. This CDR3 comprises 14 residues. The CDR3 DNA is TGTGCCAGCAGTTTGGGGACAGTACCCTACGAGCAGTACTTC. It translates to CASSLGTVPYEQYF.

In its sample, this clonotype was seen many times. At one of its ends the junction is not consistent with the germline gene, which may arise from a read error. The chain employs TRBV5-1 and TRBJ2-1, with 9 positions matching TRBD2. The CDR3 sequence is 15 residues long. The germline CDR1 and CDR2 sequences are SGHRS and YFSETQ. The CDR3 loop reads CASSLGGGGYNEQFF. The CDR3 coding sequence is TGTGCCAGCAGTTTAGGCGGGGGGGGCTACAATGAGCAGTTCTTC.

V gene TRBV4-1 combines with J gene TRBJ1-1; a possible D gene is TRBD1 (6 bases). This CDR3 comprises 16 residues. V lost 4 bases and J 3 bases, leaving 18 bases between the germline ends. Germline V gene sequence: CDR1 MGHRA, CDR2 YSYEKL. The CDR3 DNA reads TGCGCCAGCAGCCTTCCATGGGGAAGGGGGGACACTGAAGCTTTCTTT. This sequence encodes CASSLPWGRGDTEAFF.

This clonotype was found a few times. This chain links TRBV7-8 with TRBJ2-1, with D perhaps matching TRBD1 or TRBD2 (5 bases each). The V gene lost 3 bases and the J gene lost 15 bases, with 18 bases spanning the gap. CDR3 length equals 13 residues. The germline V gene encodes CDR1 SGHVS and CDR2 FQNEAQ. CDR3 coding DNA: TGTGCCAGCAGCTTCCGGGACGTAGTCCGGGGGTTCTTC. Translating it yields CASSFRDVVRGFF.

This clonotype was detected only a few times. The chain joins TRBV20-1 to TRBJ2-5; 10 nucleotides align to TRBD2. The junction had 9 bases not matched to a gene; V was cut back by 3 bases and J by 5 bases. CDR1 is DFQATT and CDR2 is SNEGSKA in the germline V gene (reference sequence). The length of the CDR3 is 15 residues. The CDR3 reads CSARGAGGQWETQYF. The CDR3 nucleotides are TGCAGTGCTAGGGGAGCGGGGGGGCAGTGGGAGACCCAGTACTTC.

The chain uses TRBV5-1 and TRBJ1-1, with D unresolved. V lost 1 base and J 7 bases, leaving 8 bases between the germline ends. The V gene's germline CDR1 is SGHRS and CDR2 YFSETQ. This CDR3 spans 12 amino acids. The CDR3 sequence is CASSLSGLEAFF. In DNA form, the CDR3 reads TGCGCCAGCAGCTTGTCCGGGCTTGAAGCTTTCTTT.

V is TRBV30 and J is TRBJ2-2; D unclear. V was shortened by 2 bases and J by 1 base, with 11 bases between the two germline ends. The CDR3 has 15 amino acids. The germline gives CDR1 GTSNPN, CDR2 SVGIG (reference sequence). CDR3 loop: CAWSSLSGNTGELFF. DNA of the CDR3: TGTGCCTGGAGTAGCCTTTCGGGGAACACCGGGGAGCTGTTTTTT.

This rearrangement joins TRBV4-3 to TRBJ2-1; 10 nucleotides align to TRBD2. CDR1 is LGHNA, CDR2 YSLEER, per germline. The CDR3 covers 17 residues. The trim removed 0 bases at V and 10 bases at J, leaving 12 bases unmatched. For the CDR3, the DNA is TGCGCCAGCAGCCAAGATCTTGGAAGCGGGGGGGCCAGGGAGCAGTTCTTC. It is translated as CASSQDLGSGGAREQFF.

This clonotype was seen at least ten times. The chain links TRBV6-2 or TRBV6-3 to TRBJ2-6; the D is unclear. V gave up 4 bases and J gave up 0 bases, with 4 bases separating them. CDR3 size: 14 residues. Germline loops: CDR1 MNHEY, CDR2 SVGEGT. The CDR3 protein is CASSWGSGANVLTF. DNA of the CDR3: TGTGCCAGCAGTTGGGGCTCTGGGGCCAACGTCCTGACTTTC.

The chain combines TRBV5-6 with TRBJ2-1, with unresolved D. Trimming removed 4 bases from V and 7 bases from J, with 18 bases in between. This CDR3 comprises 15 residues. The germline CDR1 and CDR2 sequences are SGHDT and YYEEEE. This CDR3 reads CASSQSLAVRNEQFF. The CDR3 DNA reads as TGTGCCAGCAGCCAAAGTCTGGCCGTCAGAAATGAGCAGTTCTTC. Full variable domain (remainder filled in from reference TRBV5-6 and TRBJ2-1): DAGVTQSPTHLIKTRGQQVTLRCSPKSGHDTVSWYQQALGQGPQFIFQYYEEEERQRGNFPDRFSGHQFPNYSSELNVNALLLGDSALYLCASSQSLAVRNEQFFGPGTRLTVL.

This CDR3 is CASSELDRVYEQYF. The CDR3 DNA follows: TGTGCCAGCAGTGAACTGGACAGGGTCTACGAGCAGTACTTC. This chain uses TRBV2 with TRBJ2-7; 8 bases line up with TRBD1. Per the germline V gene, CDR1 is SNHLY and CDR2 is FYNNEI. The CDR3 runs to 14 residues. The V gene end was trimmed by 2 bases and the J gene end by 3 bases; junction bases not matched to a gene: 3.

The chain employs TRBV18 and TRBJ2-1; D possibly corresponds to TRBD1 (6 bases). The CDR3 has 15 residues. Deletions cut 2 bases from V and 8 bases from J, with 16 bases between. Germline-derived CDR1 and CDR2 are KGHSH and LQKENI. This CDR3 reads CASSPGLVSGDEQFF. DNA for the CDR3: TGTGCCAGCTCACCAGGGCTAGTCTCAGGGGATGAGCAGTTCTTC. Supplemented by reference TRBV18 and TRBJ2-1, the full variable domain reads NAGVMQNPRHLVRRRGQEARLRCSPMKGHSHVYWYRQLPEEGLKFMVYLQKENIIDESGMPKERFSAEFPKEGPSILRIQQVVRGDSAAYFCASSPGLVSGDEQFFGPGTRLTVL.

The chain carries TRBV6-5 and TRBJ1-2; possible D gene TRBD1, 6 bases. Trimming removed 3 bases from V and 8 bases from J, with 13 bases in between. The CDR3 length is 13 residues. The V gene's germline CDR1 is MNHEY and CDR2 SVGAGI. The CDR3 coding sequence is TGTGCCAGCAGTTATACGGGGGCAGGAGGCTACACCTTC. It specifies CASSYTGAGGYTF.

The chain combines TRBV2 with TRBJ2-3, with a tentative D call TRBD1 (6 bases). Germline V CDR1 and CDR2: SNHLY, FYNNEI. The ends were cut back, 6 bases at V and 4 bases at J, with 11 bases in the middle. The CDR3 length is 13 residues. In nucleotides, the CDR3 is TGTGCCAGCAGAGGGGGTTATTCAGATACGCAGTATTTT. Protein sequence: CASRGGYSDTQYF.